This passage covers 26 T cell receptor beta chains from one sample sequenced in a study of T cell responses to AZD1222 COVID-19 vaccine. Repertoires were generated with immunoSEQ multiplex PCR, while TCRdb's copy carries only in-frame clones and drops some. The profile shows roughly 80,000 clones, roughly 90% of them singletons. The material sequenced was peripheral blood, taken 28 days after the second AZD1222 dose. The receptors originated from an adult who received the AZD1222 COVID-19 vaccine.

The chain combines TRBV6-5 with TRBJ1-1, with D unresolved. Between the trimmed V and J ends, which lost 6 bases and 1 base, there was a span of 12 bases. The CDR3 spans 14 residues. Germline-derived CDR1 and CDR2 are MNHEY and SVGAGI. The CDR3 is CASRPENSNTEAFF. The CDR3 coding sequence is TGTGCCAGCAGGCCTGAGAATTCGAACACTGAAGCTTTCTTT.

This chain joins TRBV18 and TRBJ1-5, with 9 bases fitting TRBD1. Germline V gene lookup returns CDR1 KGHSH and CDR2 LQKENI. This CDR3 comprises 16 residues. J gave up 4 bases and V 3 bases, and 7 bases lay outside the gene matches. The CDR3 sequence is CASSPRTGALNQPQHF. The DNA of the CDR3 is TGTGCCAGCTCACCCCGGACAGGGGCATTAAATCAGCCCCAGCATTTT. Full variable domain (outside the CDR3, taken from reference TRBV18 and TRBJ1-5): NAGVMQNPRHLVRRRGQEARLRCSPMKGHSHVYWYRQLPEEGLKFMVYLQKENIIDESGMPKERFSAEFPKEGPSILRIQQVVRGDSAAYFCASSPRTGALNQPQHFGDGTRLSIL.

This chain uses TRBV6-5 with TRBJ2-1; no reliable D call. CDR1 MNHEY and CDR2 SVGAGI come from the germline V gene. This CDR3 contains 14 residues. Trimming removed 5 bases from V and 6 bases from J, with 14 bases in between. CDR3 sequence: CASSPRTDANEQFF. The CDR3 region has the DNA TGTGCCAGCAGTCCGCGGACGGACGCCAATGAGCAGTTCTTC.

The chain carries TRBV19 and TRBJ2-2; D unresolved. This CDR3 comprises 14 residues. The V and J ends lost 5 bases and 0 bases respectively, with 7 bases between them. Germline CDR1 reads LNHDA; CDR2 reads SQIVND (reference sequence). The CDR3 loop is CASSQHTNTGELFF. As DNA, the CDR3 is TGTGCCAGTAGTCAGCACACGAACACCGGGGAGCTGTTTTTT.

The chain is built from TRBV2 and TRBJ2-1; 15 bases are shared with TRBD2. The V gene end was trimmed by 6 bases and the J gene end by 8 bases; junction bases not matched to a gene: 11. Germline CDR1 SNHLY, CDR2 FYNNEI. The CDR3 is 17 residues long. DNA for the CDR3: TGTGCCAGCAGAGCTTCCGGGACTAGCGGGGGGAAGGATGAGCAGTTCTTC. Translation: CASRASGTSGGKDEQFF.

This chain's CDR3 is CATSRDQGRGLKNGYTF. CDR3 DNA sequence: TGTGCCACCAGCAGAGATCAGGGCAGGGGGCTGAAAAATGGCTACACCTTC. V is TRBV15 and J is TRBJ1-2; 8 bases map to TRBD1. Germline assignment: CDR1 LNHNV and CDR2 YYDKDF (reference sequence). The CDR3 length is 17 residues. V shed 0 bases, J shed 6 bases, and the junction held 12 bases outside the gene matches.

This chain links TRBV28 with TRBJ2-1, with TRBD2 as a possible D gene (7 bases). Germline V lookup: CDR1 MDHEN, CDR2 SYDVKM. CDR3 length equals 16 residues. V was clipped by 5 bases and J by 7 bases, with 21 bases between them. The CDR3 DNA follows: TGTGCCAGCAGTCTCCCCAGAGGGGGGGCTTGGAATGAGCAGTTCTTC. Protein product: CASSLPRGGAWNEQFF.

The V call is TRBV19, the J call TRBJ2-2; possible D gene TRBD1, 5 bases. The V and J ends lost 6 bases and 5 bases respectively, with 10 bases between them. This CDR3 has 13 amino acids. Germline V gives CDR1 LNHDA, CDR2 SQIVND (reference sequence). The CDR3 bases are TGTGCCAGTAGCCTCTACAGGACCGGGGAGCTGTTTTTT. Protein product: CASSLYRTGELFF.

This clone was recorded once. The CDR3 sequence: CASSLVGPEGAYEQYF. CDR3 bases: TGTGCCAGCAGCTTAGTCGGCCCCGAGGGCGCCTACGAGCAGTACTTC. The chain recombines TRBV7-6 with TRBJ2-7; a possible D gene is TRBD2 (5 bases). V was shortened by 1 base and J by 2 bases, with 15 bases between the two germline ends. CDR1 is SGHVS, CDR2 FNYEAQ, per germline. CDR3 size: 16 residues.

The chain combines TRBV2 with TRBJ1-6, with D unresolved. V shed 2 bases and J shed 6 bases, with 8 bases lying between them. This CDR3 is built from 14 residues. Germline V gives CDR1 SNHLY, CDR2 FYNNEI. The CDR3 here is CASSEWLRNSPLHF. CDR3 nucleotide sequence: TGTGCCAGCAGTGAATGGTTGCGTAATTCACCCCTCCACTTT.

The J gene is TRBJ1-4, the V gene TRBV7-2, with D tentatively TRBD1 (5 bases). Per germline, CDR1 SGHTA and CDR2 FQGNSA. Trimming removed 8 bases from V and 4 bases from J, with 17 bases in between. CDR3 size: 15 residues. CDR3 sequence: CASRMEGLYNEKLFF. The CDR3, as DNA: TGTGCCAGCCGAATGGAGGGGCTCTATAATGAAAAACTGTTTTTT.

This chain joins TRBV7-9 and TRBJ2-7, with 10 bases that match TRBD1. This CDR3 contains 15 residues. The junction had 12 bases not matched to a gene; V was cut back by 6 bases and J by 7 bases. Looked up from germline, CDR1 is SEHNR and CDR2 is FQNEAQ (reference sequence). The CDR3 DNA follows: TGTGCCAGCAGGAAAGGGACAGGGGAAAATGAAGAGCAGTACTTC. It encodes CASRKGTGENEEQYF.

V is TRBV6-5 and J is TRBJ2-2, with a possible D match to TRBD1 (6 bases). V was shortened by 4 bases and J by 6 bases, with 6 bases between the two germline ends. This CDR3 spans 12 amino acids. CDR1 and CDR2 from the germline V gene are MNHEY and SVGAGI. The CDR3 loop reads CASSWTAGELFF. The CDR3 DNA follows: TGTGCCAGCAGTTGGACAGCCGGGGAGCTGTTTTTT.

The chain recombines TRBV19 with TRBJ1-5; D is undetermined. The germline CDR1 and CDR2 sequences are LNHDA and SQIVND (reference sequence). Trimming cost V 3 bases and J 0 bases, with 6 bases left between them. The CDR3 loop spans 14 amino acids. The CDR3 is CASSISNSNQPQHF. The CDR3 DNA follows: TGTGCCAGTAGTATCTCGAATAGCAATCAGCCCCAGCATTTT.

The CDR3 is CASSQDFGGSEQYF. DNA of the CDR3: TGCGCCAGCAGCCAAGATTTCGGGGGTTCCGAGCAGTACTTC. This chain joins TRBV4-3 and TRBJ2-7; tentatively, D is TRBD2 (6 bases). V lost 0 bases and J 6 bases, leaving 12 bases between the germline ends. This CDR3 region has 14 residues. CDR1 and CDR2 (germline): LGHNA, YSLEER.

The genes are TRBV5-1 and TRBJ2-2, with unresolved D. Germline CDR1 is SGHRS and CDR2 is YFSETQ. V was trimmed by 0 bases and J by 4 bases, leaving 7 bases between them. This CDR3 is 14 amino acids long. The CDR3 nucleotides are TGCGCCAGCAGCTTGGACATATTCACCGGGGAGCTGTTTTTT. It specifies CASSLDIFTGELFF. Full variable domain (rest looked up from reference TRBV5-1 and TRBJ2-2): KAGVTQTPRYLIKTRGQQVTLSCSPISGHRSVSWYQQTPGQGLQFLFEYFSETQRNKGNFPGRFSGRQFSNSRSEMNVSTLELGDSALYLCASSLDIFTGELFFGEGSRLTVL.

This chain connects TRBV30 to TRBJ1-5, with 7 bases aligning to TRBD1. The CDR3 extends over 13 amino acids. The V segment lost 5 bases and the J segment 0 bases; nucleotides outside the gene matches: 1. From germline, CDR1 is GTSNPN and CDR2 SVGIG (reference sequence). The CDR3: CAWGTDSNQPQHF. DNA of the CDR3: TGTGCCTGGGGGACAGATAGCAATCAGCCCCAGCATTTT.

The chain is built from TRBV30 and TRBJ2-2; no reliable D call. V was cut by 2 bases and J by 7 bases, with 8 bases left in between. The CDR3 runs to 12 residues. Germline V gene sequence: CDR1 GTSNPN, CDR2 SVGIG (reference sequence). The CDR3 protein is CAWSTLGGELFF. The CDR3 nucleotides are TGTGCCTGGAGTACCCTGGGCGGGGAGCTGTTTTTT.

In nucleotides, the CDR3 is TGTGCCAGCAGCTTTGACATGTTCTATGGCTACACCTTC. It translates to CASSFDMFYGYTF. V usage is TRBV7-8 and J usage is TRBJ1-2; D unresolved. CDR1 and CDR2 (germline): SGHVS, FQNEAQ. The CDR3 runs to 13 residues. Deletions cut 3 bases from V and 4 bases from J, with 9 bases between. Full variable domain (missing parts from reference TRBV7-8 and TRBJ1-2): GAGVSQSPRYKVAKRGQDVALRCDPISGHVSLFWYQQALGQGPEFLTYFQNEAQLDKSGLPSDRFFAERPEGSVSTLKIQRTQQEDSAVYLCASSFDMFYGYTFGSGTRLTVV.

The chain uses TRBV11-3 and TRBJ2-5; possibly TRBD2 for D (5 bases). Germline V gene lookup returns CDR1 SGHNT and CDR2 YENEEA. The CDR3 has 14 residues. V was clipped by 0 bases and J by 5 bases, with 10 bases between them. CDR3 coding DNA: TGTGCCAGCAGCTTAGATTCCGAGCGGGAGACCCAGTACTTC. Its protein is CASSLDSERETQYF.

This sequence joins TRBV5-1 and TRBJ1-1; D is unclear. Germline CDR1 SGHRS, CDR2 YFSETQ. V dropped 1 base and J dropped 5 bases, with 18 bases sitting between them. The CDR3 is 16 amino acids. This CDR3 reads CASSLLNSGTITEAFF. CDR3 nucleotide sequence: TGCGCCAGCAGCTTGCTTAACTCGGGAACCATAACTGAAGCTTTCTTT.

The CDR3 nucleotides are TGTGCCATCACCTCGGGAGGGATTGAGCAGTTCTTC. This translates into CAITSGGIEQFF. This rearrangement joins TRBV10-3 to TRBJ2-1, with TRBD2 matching 8 bases. The CDR3 has 12 residues. Looked up from germline, CDR1 is ENHRY and CDR2 is SYGVKD. The J segment lost 9 bases and the V segment lost 7 bases, leaving 5 bases of the junction unmatched.

The chain employs TRBV7-7 and TRBJ1-5, with 7 bases lining up with TRBD1. The CDR3 runs 16 residues. V trimming: 5 bases; J trimming: 0 bases; junction bases outside the gene matches: 7. CDR1 SSHAT and CDR2 FNYEAQ come from the germline V gene (reference sequence). DNA of the CDR3: TGTGCCAGCAGCAGGGGGTACAGGGGTAGCAATCAGCCCCAGCATTTT. Protein: CASSRGYRGSNQPQHF.

The rearrangement links TRBV24-1 to TRBJ2-3, with TRBD1 matching 7 bases. This CDR3 has 14 amino acids. The germline CDR1 and CDR2 sequences are KGHDR and SFDVKD. V shed 9 bases and J 2 bases; nucleotides not matched to a gene: 7. DNA of the CDR3: TGTGCCACCGGGGGACAGCCCTACACAGATACGCAGTATTTT. It encodes CATGGQPYTDTQYF.

V is TRBV6-6 and J is TRBJ1-1; D not resolved. V was cut by 2 bases and J by 4 bases, with 17 bases left in between. The CDR3 has 16 amino acids. Germline V gene data show CDR1 as MNHNY and CDR2 as SVGAGI (reference sequence). CDR3 region: CASSYQDPSWSTEAFF. The CDR3 region has the DNA TGTGCCAGCAGTTACCAGGACCCGAGTTGGAGCACTGAAGCTTTCTTT.

The table lists this clone with a count of one. This chain links TRBV19 with TRBJ1-2; a possible D gene is TRBD1 (6 bases). In germline, CDR1 is LNHDA, CDR2 SQIVND (reference sequence). The CDR3 spans 16 residues. The V end was cut by 7 bases, the J end by 4 bases, with 22 bases between. DNA for the CDR3: TGTGCCAGTACCAAAAGTGGGGGCGACAGAGTCTATGGCTACACCTTC. This codes for CASTKSGGDRVYGYTF.